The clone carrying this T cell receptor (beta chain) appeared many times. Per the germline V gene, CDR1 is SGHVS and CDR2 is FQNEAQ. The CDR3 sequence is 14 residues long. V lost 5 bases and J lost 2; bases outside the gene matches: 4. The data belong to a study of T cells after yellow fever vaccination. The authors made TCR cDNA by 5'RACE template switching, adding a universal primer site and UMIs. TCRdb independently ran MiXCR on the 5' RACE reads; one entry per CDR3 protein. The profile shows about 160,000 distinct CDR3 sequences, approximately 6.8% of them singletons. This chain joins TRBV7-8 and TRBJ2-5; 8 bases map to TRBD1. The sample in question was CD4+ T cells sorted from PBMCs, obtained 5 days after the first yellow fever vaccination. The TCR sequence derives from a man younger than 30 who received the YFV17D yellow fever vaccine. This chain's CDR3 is CASSPTGEQETQYF. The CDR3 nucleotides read TGTGCCAGCAGCCCGACAGGGGAGCAAGAGACCCAGTACTTC.